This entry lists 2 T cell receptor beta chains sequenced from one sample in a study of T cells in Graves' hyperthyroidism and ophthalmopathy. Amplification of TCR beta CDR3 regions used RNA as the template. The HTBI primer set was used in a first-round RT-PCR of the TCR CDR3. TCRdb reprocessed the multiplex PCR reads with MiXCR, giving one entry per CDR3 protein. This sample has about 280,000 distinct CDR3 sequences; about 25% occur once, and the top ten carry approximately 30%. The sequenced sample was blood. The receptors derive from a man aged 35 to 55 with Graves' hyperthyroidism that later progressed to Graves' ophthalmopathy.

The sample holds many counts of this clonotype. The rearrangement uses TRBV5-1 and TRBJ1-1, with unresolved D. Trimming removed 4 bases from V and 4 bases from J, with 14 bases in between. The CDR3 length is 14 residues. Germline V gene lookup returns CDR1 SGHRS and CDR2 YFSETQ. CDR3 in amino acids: CASSRRSESTEAFF. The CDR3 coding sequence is TGCGCCAGCAGCCGAAGGTCAGAGAGCACTGAAGCTTTCTTT.

For the CDR3, the DNA is TGTGCCAGCAAGGTGTCGGGACTAGCGGGAGATGAGCAGTACTTC. Its translation is CASKVSGLAGDEQYF. V and J are TRBV6-2 or TRBV6-3 and TRBJ2-7; 14 positions agree with TRBD2. After removal of 7 bases from V and 7 bases from J, the junction contained 9 bases not matched to a gene. This CDR3 is 15 amino acids long. Germline V gene data show CDR1 as MNHEY and CDR2 as SVGEGT.